These 10 T cell receptor beta chains share one sample of origin, sequenced in a study of cytomegalovirus exposure and HLA in healthy donors. Vbeta (60) and Jbeta (13) primers were used in the PCR. Clones were read by immunoSEQ multiplex PCR, and TCRdb kept only the in-frame ones, dropping some. Listed are about 160,000 clones; 1.3% falls within the top ten. The material sequenced was PBMCs. The origin of the receptors is a woman aged 55 to 70 in good health and CMV-seronegative.

The chain links TRBV4-1 to TRBJ2-1; 10 bases map to TRBD2. CDR3 size: 18 residues. The V segment lost 1 base and the J segment 5 bases; nucleotides outside the gene matches: 11. In germline, CDR1 is MGHRA, CDR2 YSYEKL. Here the CDR3 DNA reads TGCGCCAGCAGCCAAGCGGGCAGCGGGGGGGCACGGGACAATGAGCAGTTCTTC. This encodes CASSQAGSGGARDNEQFF.

The chain couples TRBV10-1 to TRBJ2-5, with TRBD1 identical over 8 bases. The J segment lost 3 bases and the V segment lost 2 bases, leaving 5 bases of the junction unmatched. CDR1 and CDR2 from the germline V gene are WNHNN and SYGVQD (reference sequence). CDR3 length: 15 amino acids. Written as DNA, the CDR3 is TGCGCCAGCAGTGAGCCGGGGACAGGCGAAGAGACCCAGTACTTC. It specifies CASSEPGTGEETQYF.

The V and J genes are TRBV7-8 and TRBJ2-2; 10 bases agree with TRBD2. Germline V gene sequence: CDR1 SGHVS, CDR2 FQNEAQ. The CDR3 spans 16 residues. V was clipped by 3 bases and J by 7 bases; unmatched bases: 8. CDR3 protein: CASSFSGGRASGELFF. The DNA of the CDR3 is TGTGCCAGCAGCTTTAGCGGGGGGCGGGCAAGCGGGGAGCTGTTTTTT.

This chain's CDR3 is CASRDRLAGQETQYF. The CDR3 nucleotides are TGTGCCAGCAGAGACAGACTAGCGGGACAAGAGACCCAGTACTTC. The chain couples TRBV2 to TRBJ2-5; the match to TRBD2 covers 11 bases. V lost 6 bases, J lost 2 bases, and 5 bases stayed unmatched. The CDR3 is made up of 15 amino acids. In germline, CDR1 is SNHLY, CDR2 FYNNEI.

The chain combines TRBV28 with TRBJ2-5, with TRBD1 as a possible D gene (5 bases). The CDR3 loop spans 12 amino acids. The V end lost 5 bases, the J end lost 5 bases, and 9 bases lay between the germline ends. Germline V gene data show CDR1 as MDHEN and CDR2 as SYDVKM. CDR3 in amino acids: CASSAYRETQYF. The CDR3 bases are TGTGCCAGCAGTGCGTACAGGGAGACCCAGTACTTC.

The J gene is TRBJ1-1, the V gene TRBV19; no clear D gene. Germline V gene lookup returns CDR1 LNHDA and CDR2 SQIVND (reference sequence). V lost 2 bases and J lost 7, with 14 bases in between. The CDR3 sequence is 14 residues long. The CDR3 DNA reads TGTGCCAGTAGTATAAGACTGACTCTAGGTGAAGCTTTCTTT. This gives the protein CASSIRLTLGEAFF.

The gene calls are TRBV6-6 and TRBJ2-2, with 15 bases matching TRBD2. The CDR3 extends over 16 amino acids. With 6 bases clipped from V and 7 bases from J, the junction kept 6 bases outside the gene matches. Germline lookup yields CDR1 MNHNY and CDR2 SVGAGI (reference sequence). The CDR3 sequence: CASSSGTSGRNGELFF. CDR3 DNA: TGTGCCAGCAGCTCCGGGACTAGCGGGAGGAACGGGGAGCTGTTTTTT.

J is TRBJ2-3 and V is TRBV5-1, with D uncertain. This CDR3 region has 14 residues. V lost 1 base and J 0 bases, leaving 6 bases between the germline ends. Germline lookup yields CDR1 SGHRS and CDR2 YFSETQ. The DNA for the CDR3 is TGCGCCAGCAGCTTGTTCTCTAGCACAGATACGCAGTATTTT. Amino acid sequence: CASSLFSSTDTQYF.

V is TRBV10-3 and J is TRBJ2-7; the match to TRBD2 covers 7 bases. V shed 3 bases and J 7 bases; nucleotides not matched to a gene: 6. This CDR3 is 13 amino acids long. The germline CDR1 and CDR2 sequences are ENHRY and SYGVKD. Written as DNA, the CDR3 is TGTGCCATCAGTGAAAGGCAGGGAGGGGAGCAGTACTTC. As protein: CAISERQGGEQYF.

The chain couples TRBV9 to TRBJ2-3; TRBD1 might be the D (6 bases). The CDR3 runs 16 residues. The germline V and J ends were trimmed by 4 bases and 0 bases, with 15 bases remaining between them. The germline V gene has CDR1 SGDLS and CDR2 YYNGEE. CDR3 sequence: CASSLQGRSSTDTQYF. For the CDR3, the DNA is TGTGCCAGCAGCTTACAGGGTAGAAGTAGCACAGATACGCAGTATTTT.